This T cell receptor (beta chain) comes out of a study of OX40 agonist ivuxolimab in advanced cancers. In the study overall: Earlier anti-PD-1, anti-PD-L1 or anti-CTLA-4 therapy was permitted; 40% had received some. Study outcomes and limitations: Researchers did not determine the expanded peripheral T cells' antigen specificity.

Worth noting for this clone: Its antigen is unknown.

Germline CDR1 SGHTA, CDR2 FQGNSA. The CDR3 is made up of 14 amino acids. Trimming removed 3 bases from V and 0 bases from J, with 7 bases in between. Clones were sequenced by immunoSEQ multiplex PCR, and TCRdb holds only the in-frame ones, with some missing. The table shows about 16,000 clones, with around 90% occurring only once. This specimen was CD4+ or CD8+ T cells sorted from blood, taken in a trial of the OX40 agonist ivuxolimab. The J gene is TRBJ2-3, the V gene TRBV7-2; D is uncertain. This TCR came from an adult with an advanced solid tumor such as melanoma, head and neck, liver or kidney cancer. The CDR3 sequence is CASSFPPSTDTQYF. DNA of the CDR3: TGTGCCAGCAGCTTCCCCCCTAGCACAGATACGCAGTATTTT.